This paragraph reports one T cell receptor beta chain. Its antigen remains unidentified. The data were obtained in a study of response to subunit inactivated influenza vaccine. General observations from the study: Authors suggested few new T cells are recruited by each seasonal influenza vaccination.

The germline CDR1 and CDR2 sequences are MNHNS and SASEGT. Between the trimmed V and J ends, which lost 8 bases and 6 bases, there was a span of 14 bases. CDR3 length equals 13 residues. TCRdb reanalysed the RT-PCR reads using MiXCR and keeps one entry per CDR3 protein. The table shows about 540,000 distinct CDR3 sequences, with 20% to 25% occurring only once. The same data also contributed to another study, on T cells expressing NK-cell markers. That report notes: Synthesis of TCR beta cDNA relied on 5'RACE template switching carrying UMIs. CD8+ T cells in six donors included dominant NKG2C+ clonotypes at roughly 1.0-8%.

This clonotype was obtained from a man aged 45-65 years who received an inactivated influenza vaccine. The material sequenced was CD4+ T cells sorted from PBMCs, taken about 11 days after vaccination. V gene TRBV6-1 combines with J gene TRBJ2-4; D is perhaps TRBD1 (5 bases). The DNA for the CDR3 is TGTGCCAGCGTCCTTGGGGCAGGAAACATTCAGTACTTC. Amino acids: CASVLGAGNIQYF.